The 29 T cell receptor beta chains given below trace back to one sample, sequenced in a study of blood T cell repertoires in COVID-19. Repertoires were generated with immunoSEQ multiplex PCR, while TCRdb's copy carries only in-frame clones and drops some. The sample lists about 88,000 clones, about 82% occurring once. Source material: peripheral blood. All receptors derive from a human donor in a cohort sampled during active COVID-19.

V and J are TRBV24-1 and TRBJ2-7, with a tentative D call TRBD1 (6 bases). CDR3 length: 12 residues. V shed 9 bases and J shed 1 base, with 9 bases lying between them. The germline CDR1 and CDR2 sequences are KGHDR and SFDVKD. The CDR3 protein is CATPDSSYEQYF. The CDR3 nucleotides are TGTGCCACCCCGGACAGTTCCTACGAGCAGTACTTC.

The chain recombines TRBV4-1 with TRBJ2-7; the D gene is possibly TRBD1 (6 bases). The germline gives CDR1 MGHRA, CDR2 YSYEKL. The CDR3 spans 13 residues. Trimming cost V 3 bases and J 3 bases, with 9 bases left between them. The CDR3 nucleotides read TGCGCCAGCAGCCAGGACAGATACTACGAGCAGTACTTC. Its protein product is CASSQDRYYEQYF.

The gene calls are TRBV4-3 and TRBJ2-5, with no clear D. The CDR3 loop spans 13 amino acids. Trimming took off 1 base at V and 3 bases at J, with 6 bases between the two ends. Germline V gene data show CDR1 as LGHNA and CDR2 as YSLEER. CDR3 amino acids: CASSQVYKETQYF. The CDR3, as DNA: TGCGCCAGCAGCCAAGTGTATAAAGAGACCCAGTACTTC.

The V call is TRBV18, the J call TRBJ1-5; D ambiguous. CDR1 and CDR2 (germline): KGHSH, LQKENI. This CDR3 spans 13 amino acids. The V and J ends lost 5 bases and 0 bases respectively, with 5 bases between them. CDR3 sequence: CASSSHSNQPQHF. For the CDR3, the DNA is TGTGCCAGCTCATCCCATAGCAATCAGCCCCAGCATTTT.

J is TRBJ1-3 and V is TRBV9; D is unclear. V lost 3 bases and J lost 0, with 16 bases in between. The CDR3 spans 17 residues. The V gene's germline CDR1 is SGDLS and CDR2 YYNGEE. DNA for the CDR3: TGTGCCAGCAGCGCCCTTCTAGCGGGGTCCTCTGGAAACACCATATATTTT. Its protein product is CASSALLAGSSGNTIYF.

The chain employs TRBV19 and TRBJ1-4; D uncertain. With 7 bases removed from V and 5 bases from J, the gap between germline ends came to 14 bases. CDR1 is LNHDA and CDR2 is SQIVND in the germline V gene (reference sequence). The CDR3 is 14 amino acids. CDR3 region: CASNLPGRNEKLFF. The CDR3 DNA reads as TGTGCCAGTAACCTTCCGGGGAGGAATGAAAAACTGTTTTTT.

This clone occurred once. This sequence joins TRBV27 and TRBJ1-2; D uncertain. The CDR3 length is 13 residues. Germline CDR1 reads MNHEY; CDR2 reads SMNVEV (reference sequence). V was trimmed by 6 bases and J by 1 base, leaving 9 bases between them. CDR3 sequence (DNA): TGTGCCAGCAGCCAGCGAAGTAACTATGGCTACACCTTC. Its translation: CASSQRSNYGYTF.

The chain couples TRBV19 to TRBJ1-4, with a weak D call TRBD1 (6 bases). CDR1 is LNHDA and CDR2 is SQIVND in the germline V gene (reference sequence). CDR3 length: 17 amino acids. Trimming shortened V by 7 bases and J by 4 bases, and 22 bases separated the two germline ends. The CDR3 spells CASMRGIGSRVNEKLFF. The CDR3 bases are TGTGCCAGTATGAGGGGGATCGGGTCTCGGGTTAATGAAAAACTGTTTTTT.

The chain recombines TRBV9 with TRBJ2-7; D is ambiguous. Germline V lookup: CDR1 SGDLS, CDR2 YYNGEE. CDR3 length equals 12 residues. V dropped 4 bases and J dropped 1 base, with 6 bases sitting between them. In nucleotides, the CDR3 is TGTGCCAGCAGCCCTAATTCCTACGAGCAGTACTTC. This gives the protein CASSPNSYEQYF.

This sequence joins TRBV5-4 and TRBJ2-2; 9 bases align to TRBD2. J lost 5 bases, V lost 1 base, and 9 bases had no gene match. Germline values: CDR1 SGHNT, CDR2 YYREEE (reference sequence). The CDR3 totals 17 residues. CDR3 protein: CASSLRGGAEKTGELFF. The CDR3 DNA follows: TGTGCCAGCAGCTTGCGCGGGGGGGCCGAGAAAACCGGGGAGCTGTTTTTT.

CDR3 nucleotide sequence: TGTGCCAGCAACCAACTAGCGGGAGTATCCTACAATGAGCAGTTCTTC. It yields the protein CASNQLAGVSYNEQFF. This chain connects TRBV7-2 to TRBJ2-1; the match to TRBD2 covers 11 bases. Per germline, CDR1 SGHTA and CDR2 FQGNSA. The CDR3 length is 16 residues. Trimming cost V 7 bases and J 1 base; bases outside gene matches: 6. Complete variable domain (other parts from reference TRBV7-2 and TRBJ2-1): GAGVSQSPSNKVTEKGKDVELRCDPISGHTALYWYRQSLGQGLEFLIYFQGNSAPDKSGLPSDRFSAERTGGSVSTLTIQRTQQEDSAVYLCASNQLAGVSYNEQFFGPGTRLTVL.

V gene TRBV19 combines with J gene TRBJ1-3; D remains unclear. The V end lost 3 bases, the J end lost 0 bases, and 9 bases lay between the germline ends. Per the germline V gene, CDR1 is LNHDA and CDR2 is SQIVND (reference sequence). The CDR3 loop spans 15 amino acids. The CDR3 region has the DNA TGTGCCAGTAGTATGAAGTCGGGCTCTGGAAACACCATATATTTT. Its protein is CASSMKSGSGNTIYF.

This rearrangement joins TRBV6-5 to TRBJ2-7, with a weak D call TRBD2 (6 bases). V lost 7 bases and J lost 6, with 19 bases in between. The length of the CDR3 is 14 residues. Germline CDR1 is MNHEY and CDR2 is SVGAGI. The CDR3 DNA reads as TGTGCCAGCAACCAACGGAGGGAAAGGGGCGAGCAGTACTTC. Amino acid sequence: CASNQRRERGEQYF.

This chain uses TRBV5-1 with TRBJ2-7; TRBD2 matches 7 bases. J lost 5 bases, V lost 0 bases, and 8 bases had no gene match. CDR1 is SGHRS and CDR2 is YFSETQ in the germline V gene. The CDR3 sequence is 15 residues long. DNA for the CDR3: TGCGCCAGCAGCTTGGTAATGGGGGGGTTGGACGAGCAGTACTTC. Protein product: CASSLVMGGLDEQYF. Looking up the rest from reference TRBV5-1 and TRBJ2-7 gives the full variable domain: KAGVTQTPRYLIKTRGQQVTLSCSPISGHRSVSWYQQTPGQGLQFLFEYFSETQRNKGNFPGRFSGRQFSNSRSEMNVSTLELGDSALYLCASSLVMGGLDEQYFGPGTRLTVT.

V is TRBV15 and J is TRBJ2-2; weak D call: TRBD1 (7 bases). This CDR3 comprises 15 residues. Looked up from germline, CDR1 is LNHNV and CDR2 is YYDKDF (reference sequence). The V end was cut by 5 bases, the J end by 0 bases, with 10 bases between. CDR3 DNA: TGTGCCACCAGCGGAGGGACAGCGAACACCGGGGAGCTGTTTTTT. It encodes CATSGGTANTGELFF.

In the case of this clone: This CDR3 is also generated by other DNA sequences in the sample. The chain links TRBV6-5 to TRBJ1-2; 11 bases agree with TRBD1. The J segment lost 4 bases and the V segment lost 0 bases, leaving 4 bases of the junction unmatched. Germline CDR1 and CDR2: MNHEY and SVGAGI. The CDR3 covers 16 residues. CDR3 residues: CASSYSRTGGGYGYTF. The DNA of the CDR3 is TGTGCCAGCAGTTACTCGCGGACAGGGGGCGGCTATGGCTACACCTTC.

This chain uses TRBV5-6 with TRBJ1-4, with D perhaps matching TRBD1 (5 bases). Germline V gene sequence: CDR1 SGHDT, CDR2 YYEEEE. Trimming pared 1 base from V and 3 bases from J, leaving 16 bases between. The CDR3 consists of 17 residues. The CDR3 region is CASSLLARDPSNEKLFF. The CDR3 DNA reads as TGTGCCAGCAGCTTGCTCGCCAGGGATCCGTCTAATGAAAAACTGTTTTTT.

The rearrangement uses TRBV29-1 and TRBJ1-5, with D perhaps matching TRBD1 (6 bases). The CDR3 has 14 amino acids. The germline V and J ends were trimmed by 0 bases and 6 bases, with 12 bases remaining between them. The V gene's germline CDR1 is SQVTM and CDR2 ANQGSEA. The CDR3: CSVEEGEGGQPQHF. CDR3 bases: TGCAGCGTTGAAGAGGGGGAAGGGGGTCAGCCCCAGCATTTT.

CDR3 DNA sequence: TGCGCCAGCAGCCGCAGCTTCGGGATGGGCGGGGAGCTGTTTTTT. Its translation: CASSRSFGMGGELFF. The rearrangement joins TRBV4-3 to TRBJ2-2; perhaps TRBD2 as D (5 bases). Trimming cost V 4 bases and J 7 bases, with 16 bases left between them. The CDR3 is 15 residues long. CDR1 is LGHNA, CDR2 YSLEER, per germline.

V is TRBV5-4 and J is TRBJ2-3; possibly TRBD2 for D (7 bases). Trimming cost V 1 base and J 6 bases, with 12 bases left between them. CDR3 length equals 14 residues. The germline gives CDR1 SGHNT, CDR2 YYREEE (reference sequence). Written as DNA, the CDR3 is TGTGCCAGCAGCTTGTCGGGGGGCAGGGATACGCAGTATTTT. Translating gives CASSLSGGRDTQYF.

DNA of the CDR3: TGTGCCAGCAGCCAGCTGACTAGCGGGAGTTCCTATGAGCAGTTCTTC. It is translated as CASSQLTSGSSYEQFF. The chain links TRBV3-1 (or the pseudogene TRBV3-2) to TRBJ2-1, with TRBD2 identical over 12 bases. Germline V gene sequence: CDR1 LGHDT, CDR2 YNNKEL (reference sequence). V shed 3 bases, J shed 8 bases, and the junction held 8 bases outside the gene matches. CDR3 length: 16 amino acids.

This sequence joins TRBV19 and TRBJ2-7, with 10 bases lining up with TRBD1. This CDR3 spans 12 amino acids. CDR1 and CDR2 (germline): LNHDA, SQIVND (reference sequence). V was pared by 9 bases and J by 4 bases, with 3 bases of the junction left unmatched. CDR3 amino acids: CASRDRGYEQYF. CDR3 DNA: TGTGCCAGCAGGGACAGGGGATACGAGCAGTACTTC.

The chain has TRBV11-2 and TRBJ2-2, with 9 bases that match TRBD1. The J segment lost 3 bases and the V segment lost 3 bases, leaving 2 bases of the junction unmatched. Germline V gene sequence: CDR1 SGHAT, CDR2 FQNNGV. This CDR3 is built from 15 residues. In nucleotides, the CDR3 is TGTGCCAGCAGCTTCGGGACAGGGTACACCGGGGAGCTGTTTTTT. Its translation: CASSFGTGYTGELFF.

This chain joins TRBV19 and TRBJ2-2; D gene uncertain. CDR3 length: 14 residues. Trimming pared 8 bases from V and 2 bases from J, leaving 12 bases between. CDR1 is LNHDA, CDR2 SQIVND, per germline (reference sequence). CDR3 in amino acids: CASRYYSNTGELFF. CDR3 nucleotides: TGTGCCAGTCGTTATTATTCTAACACCGGGGAGCTGTTTTTT.

The genes are TRBV27 and TRBJ1-5; a possible D gene is TRBD1 (6 bases). CDR1 and CDR2 (germline): MNHEY, SMNVEV (reference sequence). Trimming pared 5 bases from V and 6 bases from J, leaving 20 bases between. CDR3 length: 16 amino acids. The CDR3 loop reads CASSPGGQGLVQPQHF. The CDR3 DNA reads TGTGCCAGCAGTCCCGGGGGGCAGGGATTAGTTCAGCCCCAGCATTTT.

J is TRBJ2-7 and V is TRBV11-2; D is ambiguous. This CDR3 has 12 residues. V lost 4 bases to trimming and J lost 1 base, with 5 bases between them. CDR1 and CDR2 (germline): SGHAT, FQNNGV. Written as DNA, the CDR3 is TGTGCCAGCAGCTCCGAGTCCTACGAGCAGTACTTC. Translating gives CASSSESYEQYF.

The chain joins TRBV7-9 to TRBJ1-3; D is perhaps TRBD1 (5 bases). V dropped 5 bases and J dropped 0 bases, with 14 bases sitting between them. Germline loops: CDR1 SEHNR, CDR2 FQNEAQ (reference sequence). This CDR3 is built from 16 residues. The CDR3 DNA reads TGTGCCAGCAGCCCTCTGACAGCGATCTCTGGAAACACCATATATTTT. This codes for CASSPLTAISGNTIYF.

The chain combines TRBV18 with TRBJ2-7, with TRBD1 matching over 10 bases. The CDR3 length is 15 residues. V lost 3 bases and J lost 9; bases outside the gene matches: 11. Germline assignment: CDR1 KGHSH and CDR2 LQKENI. CDR3 amino acids: CASSPAGQGSIAQYF. CDR3 nucleotide sequence: TGTGCCAGCTCACCGGCGGGACAGGGGTCTATAGCGCAGTACTTC.

The chain combines TRBV6-2 or TRBV6-3 with TRBJ1-1; D uncertain. V lost 5 bases, J lost 4 bases, and 17 bases lay in between. Germline lookup yields CDR1 MNHEY and CDR2 SVGEGT. The length of the CDR3 is 15 residues. CDR3 sequence reads: CASSREWWESTEAFF. The CDR3 bases are TGTGCCAGCAGTAGAGAGTGGTGGGAGAGCACTGAAGCTTTCTTT.